This passage covers 21 T cell receptor beta chains from one sample sequenced in a study of T cell changes during pregnancy in multiple sclerosis. This table comes from immunoSEQ multiplex PCR, and its TCRdb copy is limited to in-frame clones, with some not included. The table includes 40,000 to 60,000 clones, 92% detected once. The sample here was CD4+ T cells from peripheral blood mononuclear cells, taken after pregnancy. The receptors originated from a female donor with multiple sclerosis, enrolled in a pregnancy study.

V gene TRBV5-8 combines with J gene TRBJ1-3; weak D call: TRBD1 (5 bases). The CDR3 is made up of 15 amino acids. V lost 4 bases to trimming and J lost 1 base, with 12 bases between them. CDR1 is SGHTS, CDR2 YDEGEE, per germline. Here the CDR3 reads CASSPGLISGNTIYF. The CDR3 coding sequence is TGTGCCAGCAGCCCGGGACTTATTTCTGGAAACACCATATATTTT. The full variable domain, in which reference TRBV5-8 and TRBJ1-3 provide the parts outside the CDR3, is EAGVTQSPTHLIKTRGQQATLRCSPISGHTSVYWYQQALGLGLQFLLWYDEGEERNRGNFPPRFSGRQFPNYSSELNVNALELEDSALYLCASSPGLISGNTIYFGEGSWLTVV.

This chain connects TRBV2 to TRBJ2-3; no definite D call. Germline assignment: CDR1 SNHLY and CDR2 FYNNEI. The V gene lost 6 bases and the J gene lost 1 base, with 11 bases spanning the gap. CDR3 length: 14 amino acids. CDR3 protein: CASSPQRGTDTQYF. The CDR3, as DNA: TGTGCCAGCAGCCCCCAGCGAGGCACAGATACGCAGTATTTT.

This rearrangement joins TRBV7-2 to TRBJ2-1; D unclear. The CDR3 is 13 residues long. Germline loops: CDR1 SGHTA, CDR2 FQGNSA. The ends were cut back, 4 bases at V and 0 bases at J, with 4 bases in the middle. The CDR3 nucleotides read TGTGCCAGCAGCTCCCTCTCCTACAATGAGCAGTTCTTC. Translated, it gives CASSSLSYNEQFF. The full variable domain, in which reference TRBV7-2 and TRBJ2-1 provide the parts outside the CDR3, is GAGVSQSPSNKVTEKGKDVELRCDPISGHTALYWYRQSLGQGLEFLIYFQGNSAPDKSGLPSDRFSAERTGGSVSTLTIQRTQQEDSAVYLCASSSLSYNEQFFGPGTRLTVL.

This clone was picked up one time. The J gene is TRBJ1-1, the V gene TRBV28, with D possibly TRBD1 on 6 matching bases. Germline assignment: CDR1 MDHEN and CDR2 SYDVKM. This CDR3 has 16 residues. Trimming stripped 2 bases from V and 5 bases from J, with 18 bases between. CDR3 nucleotide sequence: TGTGCCAGCAGTTTAACTTGGGCAGGGGAGCGGACTGAAGCTTTCTTT. It codes for CASSLTWAGERTEAFF.

V gene TRBV14 combines with J gene TRBJ2-1; D is possibly TRBD2 (6 bases). V gave up 0 bases and J gave up 7 bases, with 10 bases separating them. Germline assignment: CDR1 SGHDN and CDR2 FVKESK. The CDR3 runs to 14 residues. The CDR3 sequence: CASSQDRLENEQFF. The CDR3 DNA sequence: TGTGCCAGCAGCCAAGATCGACTAGAGAATGAGCAGTTCTTC. The full variable domain, with the rest looked up from reference TRBV14 and TRBJ2-1, is EAGVTQFPSHSVIEKGQTVTLRCDPISGHDNLYWYRRVMGKEIKFLLHFVKESKQDESGMPNNRFLAERTGGTYSTLKVQPAELEDSGVYFCASSQDRLENEQFFGPGTRLTVL.

The V gene is TRBV11-2, the J gene TRBJ2-7; 8 bases line up with TRBD2. The V gene end was trimmed by 4 bases and the J gene end by 6 bases; junction bases not matched to a gene: 8. The CDR3 contains 14 residues. CDR1 is SGHAT, CDR2 FQNNGV, per germline. The CDR3 loop reads CASSSAGEKVEQYF. In DNA, the CDR3 is TGTGCCAGCAGCTCAGCGGGAGAGAAGGTCGAGCAGTACTTC.

The chain uses TRBV27 and TRBJ1-2; the match to TRBD1 covers 8 bases. V gave up 3 bases and J gave up 1 base; unmatched junction bases: 10. Per the germline V gene, CDR1 is MNHEY and CDR2 is SMNVEV (reference sequence). This CDR3 contains 17 residues. The CDR3 spells CASSFTPGQAVNYGYTF. CDR3 nucleotide sequence: TGTGCCAGCAGTTTTACTCCGGGACAGGCGGTTAACTATGGCTACACCTTC.

The gene calls are TRBV4-3 and TRBJ2-7; TRBD2 is a possible D gene (5 bases). Trimming shortened V by 2 bases and J by 0 bases, and 14 bases separated the two germline ends. The CDR3 is 16 amino acids. Looked up from germline, CDR1 is LGHNA and CDR2 is YSLEER. The CDR3 coding sequence is TGCGCCAGCAGCCAACAAAATAGCGTGAGCTCCTACGAGCAGTACTTC. Residues: CASSQQNSVSSYEQYF.

V and J are TRBV4-3 and TRBJ2-7; unclear D gene. CDR1 and CDR2 from the germline V gene are LGHNA and YSLEER. The CDR3 is 15 amino acids. The V end lost 0 bases, the J end lost 2 bases, and 11 bases lay between the germline ends. Here the CDR3 reads CASSQDLVGTYEQYF. CDR3 nucleotides: TGCGCCAGCAGCCAAGATTTGGTTGGCACCTACGAGCAGTACTTC.

V and J are TRBV6-1 and TRBJ1-1; D may be TRBD1 (6 bases). The V end lost 6 bases, the J end lost 7 bases, and 18 bases lay between the germline ends. The germline V gene encodes CDR1 MNHNS and CDR2 SASEGT. This CDR3 comprises 14 residues. CDR3 sequence reads: CASSHKTGLGEAFF. For the CDR3, the DNA is TGTGCCAGCAGCCACAAAACAGGGTTAGGTGAAGCTTTCTTT.

This chain connects TRBV7-9 to TRBJ2-7; 9 bases match TRBD2. Germline loops: CDR1 SEHNR, CDR2 FQNEAQ (reference sequence). Trimming cost V 1 base and J 2 bases; bases outside gene matches: 3. The CDR3 consists of 15 residues. CDR3 region: CASSLGLAETYEQYF. Here the CDR3 DNA reads TGTGCCAGCAGCTTAGGACTAGCGGAGACCTACGAGCAGTACTTC.

The chain combines TRBV7-9 with TRBJ1-4; no definite D call. The CDR3 length is 15 residues. V lost 5 bases to trimming and J lost 4 bases, with 14 bases between them. Germline loops: CDR1 SEHNR, CDR2 FQNEAQ (reference sequence). The CDR3 sequence is CASSRQRTINEKLFF. As DNA, the CDR3 is TGTGCCAGCAGCCGGCAGCGGACTATTAATGAAAAACTGTTTTTT.

The chain carries TRBV19 and TRBJ1-5, with 7 bases identical to TRBD1. V lost 6 bases, J lost 4 bases, and 9 bases stayed unmatched. The CDR3 consists of 15 residues. Germline lookup yields CDR1 LNHDA and CDR2 SQIVND (reference sequence). In DNA form, the CDR3 reads TGTGCCAGTAGGACCCAGGGGGTCTCAAATCAGCCCCAGCATTTT. Its translation is CASRTQGVSNQPQHF.

This clone came up once. The J gene is TRBJ1-1, the V gene TRBV2, with D possibly TRBD1 on 5 matching bases. The CDR3 sequence is 14 residues long. V gave up 4 bases and J gave up 5 bases, with 14 bases separating them. CDR1 and CDR2 (germline): SNHLY, FYNNEI. CDR3 DNA: TGTGCCAGCAGTGGGGACTTACGGCGGACTGAAGCTTTCTTT. Its protein product is CASSGDLRRTEAFF.

The chain carries TRBV7-3 and TRBJ2-1, with TRBD2 matching over 12 bases. Germline values: CDR1 SGHTA, CDR2 FQGTGA. Germline trimming cut 0 bases from V and 7 bases from J; bases unmatched to any gene: 7. CDR3 length: 17 amino acids. This CDR3 reads CASSLTGLAGGGNEQFF. CDR3 nucleotide sequence: TGTGCCAGCAGCTTAACTGGGCTAGCGGGAGGGGGGAATGAGCAGTTCTTC.

The V call is TRBV6-5, the J call TRBJ2-7; 7 nucleotides agree with TRBD1. The CDR3 is 15 amino acids. J gave up 6 bases and V 8 bases, and 16 bases lay outside the gene matches. Germline CDR1 is MNHEY and CDR2 is SVGAGI. CDR3 DNA sequence: TGTGCCAGCTGTTTGACCCGAGACAGGGTATCCGAGCAGTACTTC. Protein sequence: CASCLTRDRVSEQYF.

This chain joins TRBV5-4 and TRBJ2-1; 11 bases are shared with TRBD2. CDR3 length: 15 residues. Germline lookup yields CDR1 SGHNT and CDR2 YYREEE (reference sequence). The ends lost 4 bases at V and 6 bases at J; junction bases unmatched: 6. CDR3 in DNA: TGTGCCAGCAGCCACGGGACTAGCGGACCCAATGAGCAGTTCTTC. This translates into CASSHGTSGPNEQFF.

The chain joins TRBV25-1 to TRBJ1-6; 11 bases map to TRBD1. This CDR3 spans 15 amino acids. Germline CDR1 reads MGHDK; CDR2 reads SYGVNS. V shed 4 bases, J shed 9 bases, and the junction held 5 bases outside the gene matches. Written as DNA, the CDR3 is TGTGCCAGCAGTGTCACCGGGACAGGGGGTTCACCCCTCCACTTT. Protein product: CASSVTGTGGSPLHF.

The chain employs TRBV10-3 and TRBJ2-6; TRBD2 might be the D (6 bases). CDR1 and CDR2 (germline): ENHRY, SYGVKD. This CDR3 contains 17 residues. Deletions cut 2 bases from V and 2 bases from J, with 13 bases between. CDR3 sequence (DNA): TGTGCCATCAGTGAGGGCCGGGGGAATACTGGGGCCAACGTCCTGACTTTC. Residues: CAISEGRGNTGANVLTF.

This chain connects TRBV11-2 to TRBJ1-3; 7 nucleotides align to TRBD1. The V and J ends lost 4 bases and 2 bases, in that order; junction bases with no gene match: 8. CDR1 SGHAT and CDR2 FQNNGV come from the germline V gene. This CDR3 spans 16 amino acids. CDR3 sequence (DNA): TGTGCCAGCAGCTCGACAACAGGGGTAGCTGGAAACACCATATATTTT. Its translation: CASSSTTGVAGNTIYF.

The rearrangement uses TRBV19 and TRBJ2-2; no firm D call. Between the trimmed V and J ends, which lost 0 bases and 7 bases, there was a span of 3 bases. The CDR3 is made up of 12 amino acids. CDR1 is LNHDA, CDR2 SQIVND, per germline (reference sequence). The CDR3 region has the DNA TGTGCCAGTAGTATAGACGGCGGGGAGCTGTTTTTT. This gives the protein CASSIDGGELFF.